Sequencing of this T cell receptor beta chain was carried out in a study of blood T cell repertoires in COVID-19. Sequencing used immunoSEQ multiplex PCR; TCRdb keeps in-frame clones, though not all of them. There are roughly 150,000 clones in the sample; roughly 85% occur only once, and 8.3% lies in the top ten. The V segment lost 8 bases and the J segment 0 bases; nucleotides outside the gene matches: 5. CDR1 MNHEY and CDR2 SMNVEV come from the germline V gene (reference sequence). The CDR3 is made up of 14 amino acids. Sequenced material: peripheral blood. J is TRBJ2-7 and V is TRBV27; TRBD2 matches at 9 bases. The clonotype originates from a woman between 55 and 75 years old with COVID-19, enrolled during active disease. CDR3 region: CASAFSGSSYEQYF. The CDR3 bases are TGTGCCAGCGCCTTTAGCGGGAGCTCCTACGAGCAGTACTTC.